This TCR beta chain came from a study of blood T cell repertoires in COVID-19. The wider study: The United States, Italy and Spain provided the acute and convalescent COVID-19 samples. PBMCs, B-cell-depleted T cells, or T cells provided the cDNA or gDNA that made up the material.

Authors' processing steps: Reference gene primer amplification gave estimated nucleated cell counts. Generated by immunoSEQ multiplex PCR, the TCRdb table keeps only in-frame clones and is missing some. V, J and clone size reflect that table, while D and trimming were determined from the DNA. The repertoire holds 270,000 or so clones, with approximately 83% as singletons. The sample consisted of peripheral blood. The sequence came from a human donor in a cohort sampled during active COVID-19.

The CDR3 here is CASRPGQPGETQYF. CDR3 in DNA: TGTGCCAGCAGACCCGGCCAGCCCGGGGAGACCCAGTACTTC. The rearrangement links TRBV28 to TRBJ2-5; D gene unclear. The germline V and J ends were trimmed by 6 bases and 5 bases, with 16 bases remaining between them. From germline, CDR1 is MDHEN and CDR2 SYDVKM. The CDR3 is made up of 14 amino acids.